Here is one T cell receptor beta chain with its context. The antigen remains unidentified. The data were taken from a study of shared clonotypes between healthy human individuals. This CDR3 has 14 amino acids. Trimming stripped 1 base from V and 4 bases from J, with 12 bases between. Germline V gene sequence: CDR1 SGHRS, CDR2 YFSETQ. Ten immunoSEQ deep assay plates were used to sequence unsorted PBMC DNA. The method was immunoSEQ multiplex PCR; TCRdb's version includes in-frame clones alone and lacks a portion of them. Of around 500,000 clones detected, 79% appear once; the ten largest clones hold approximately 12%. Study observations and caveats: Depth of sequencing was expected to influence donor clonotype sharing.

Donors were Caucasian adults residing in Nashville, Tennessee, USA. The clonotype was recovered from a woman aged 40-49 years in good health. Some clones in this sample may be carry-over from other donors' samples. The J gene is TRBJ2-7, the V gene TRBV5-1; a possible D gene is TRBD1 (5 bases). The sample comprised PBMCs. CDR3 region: CASSLWGGAYEQYF. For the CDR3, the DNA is TGCGCCAGCAGCTTGTGGGGTGGGGCTTACGAGCAGTACTTC.